The clone carrying this T cell receptor beta chain was detected many times. TCRdb re-called the 5' RACE reads with MiXCR, one entry per CDR3 protein. The table shows about 55,000 distinct CDR3 sequences, with 17% occurring only once. The germline V gene has CDR1 MNHEY and CDR2 SMNVEV (reference sequence). V was shortened by 4 bases and J by 0 bases, with 6 bases between the two germline ends. CDR3 length equals 13 residues. This receptor was obtained from a female donor with breast cancer. This chain connects TRBV27 to TRBJ1-1, with D hard to call. Sample: naive CD4+ T cells sorted from blood. Subset denoted: naive CD4+ T cells, CD4+CD45RA+CD25-. The CDR3 loop is CASSSSMNTEAFF. CDR3 DNA: TGTGCCAGCAGTTCGTCCATGAACACTGAAGCTTTCTTT.